This T cell receptor (beta chain) is from a study of blood T cell repertoires in COVID-19. For the study at large: Donors in the United States, Italy and Spain gave samples during acute or convalescent COVID-19. T cells, B-cell-depleted T cells, or PBMCs provided the cDNA or gDNA that served as material.

In the authors' methods: Amplified reference gene primers provided the basis for estimating nucleated cell counts. TCRdb's table, derived via immunoSEQ multiplex PCR, lists solely in-frame clones and lacks some. D and trimming come from the DNA, and the V and J calls and clone size come from that table. Among a few hundred thousand clones listed, 80% to 85% were seen once. This clone was seen many times. The CDR3 runs 14 residues. Trimming at V came to 5 bases and at J to 6 bases, leaving 11 bases not matched to a gene. The germline CDR1 and CDR2 sequences are SGDLS and YYNGEE. Sequenced sample: peripheral blood. This chain connects TRBV9 to TRBJ2-7; TRBD2 matches at 7 bases. The sequence was collected from a woman younger than 30 with acute or convalescent COVID-19. CDR3 nucleotide sequence: TGTGCCAGCAGGGGCCCCCGGGACTACTGCGAGCAGTACTTC. It yields the protein CASRGPRDYCEQYF.